Sequencing of this T cell receptor beta chain was carried out in a study of CD8 T cells in Susac syndrome. TEMRA cells were FACS-enriched, and CD8+ and CD4+ T cells were isolated negatively. Random-hexamer reverse transcription was applied to roughly 0.5 to 1 ug RNA. Across 54 Vbeta and 13 Jbeta, TCR beta CDR3 was amplified with immunoSEQ multiplex PCR. Using its own MiXCR run on the immunoSEQ multiplex PCR reads, TCRdb lists one record per CDR3 protein. This table has 200,000 or so distinct CDR3 sequences, around 95% appearing once. The germline V and J ends were trimmed by 5 bases and 7 bases, with 11 bases remaining between them. The germline V gene encodes CDR1 SQVTM and CDR2 ANQGSEA. The CDR3 totals 12 residues.

The sample comprised CD4+ T cells from PBMCs. This sequence originates from a human donor with multiple sclerosis. This chain joins TRBV29-1 and TRBJ1-4; D uncertain. The CDR3 sequence: CSVRVSGEKLFF. CDR3 DNA: TGCAGCGTTCGCGTCAGCGGTGAAAAACTGTTTTTT.